The present T cell receptor beta chain was sequenced within a study of blood T cells in healthy people across ages. This clonotype showed up just a few times. The CDR3 contains 15 residues. Losses at the gene ends were 0 bases for V and 3 bases for J; bases not matched to a gene: 3. Germline CDR1 reads MNHNY; CDR2 reads SVGAGI (reference sequence). Through a sample-barcoded 5' primer and a J-beta primer mix, a second PCR was run for roughly 6 to 11 cycles. TCRdb re-derived calls from the 5' RACE reads in MiXCR, one entry per CDR3 protein. Of about 970,000 distinct CDR3 sequences listed, 51% are singletons.

The sequenced material came from blood. The origin of this receptor is a woman in her sixties in good health. The V and J genes are TRBV6-6 and TRBJ1-1, with 8 positions matching TRBD1. CDR3 in amino acids: CASSYSTGGDTEAFF. As DNA, the CDR3 is TGTGCCAGCAGTTACTCCACAGGGGGTGACACTGAAGCTTTCTTT.